This note documents a single T cell receptor (beta chain) sequence. Its antigen is currently unknown. The data originate from a study of OX40 agonist ivuxolimab in advanced cancers. Study-level information: An anti-OX40 (CD134) antibody with agonistic activity, ivuxolimab, was administered to patients. Ivuxolimab, which patients received intravenously every 2 weeks, was dosed at 0.01 to 10 mg/kg. General study points: The study observed clonal expansion of CD4+ and CD8+ blood T cells by week 6 at 0.1 to 3.0 mg/kg.

TCRdb's copy holds only in-frame clones and misses some; the assay was immunoSEQ multiplex PCR. The sample holds 45,000 to 55,000 clones, around 83% seen once. The CDR3 is 13 residues long. The germline V and J ends were trimmed by 4 bases and 3 bases, with 10 bases remaining between them. Germline V gene sequence: CDR1 SGHDN, CDR2 FVKESK. Blood draws occurred at baseline, cycle 4 day 1, and cycle 7 day 1. The source material was CD4+ or CD8+ T cells sorted from blood, sampled in a trial of the OX40 agonist ivuxolimab. The chain links TRBV14 to TRBJ2-7; D is possibly TRBD1 or TRBD2 (6 bases each). This clonotype was sampled from an adult with an advanced solid tumor such as melanoma, head and neck, liver or kidney cancer. CDR3 region: CASSRGTLYEQYF. CDR3 DNA: TGTGCCAGCAGCCGCGGGACACTCTACGAGCAGTACTTC.